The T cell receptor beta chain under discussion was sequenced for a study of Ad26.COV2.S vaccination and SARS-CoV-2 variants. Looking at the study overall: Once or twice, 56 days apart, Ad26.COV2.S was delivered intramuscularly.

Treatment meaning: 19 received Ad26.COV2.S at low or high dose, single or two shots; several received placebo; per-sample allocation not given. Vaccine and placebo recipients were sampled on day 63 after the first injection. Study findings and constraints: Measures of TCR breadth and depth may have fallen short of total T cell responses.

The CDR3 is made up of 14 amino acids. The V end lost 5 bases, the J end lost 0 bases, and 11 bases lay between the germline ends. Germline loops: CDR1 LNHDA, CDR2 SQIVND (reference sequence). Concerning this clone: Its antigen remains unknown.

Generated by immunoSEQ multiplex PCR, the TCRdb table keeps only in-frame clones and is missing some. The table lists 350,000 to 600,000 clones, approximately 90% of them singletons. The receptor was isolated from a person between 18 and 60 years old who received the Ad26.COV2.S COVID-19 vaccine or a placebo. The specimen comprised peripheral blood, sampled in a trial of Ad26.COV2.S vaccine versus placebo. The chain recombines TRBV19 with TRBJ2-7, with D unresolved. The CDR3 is CASSPFKSSYEQYF. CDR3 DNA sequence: TGTGCCAGTAGTCCTTTTAAGAGCTCCTACGAGCAGTACTTC.